These T cell receptor beta chains were read from a single sample in a study of identifying expanded T cells in peripheral blood. TCRdb's table, derived via immunoSEQ multiplex PCR, lists solely in-frame clones and lacks some. The top ten clones hold about 3.9% of a sample with 70,000 to 95,000 clones, around nine tenths of them seen once. The sequencing input was blood. These receptors originate from a person aged 18 to 70 in good health. CDR3s include the opening cysteine and the closing phenylalanine or tryptophan. A D gene is named only where the DNA matches it firmly. Rows may omit the clone size; those that give it use once, few, many or a size class.

v_call	j_call	d_call	clone_size	cdr3_aa	cdr3_nt
TRBV5-1	TRBJ2-5	TRBD1	-	CASSQGQEQETQYF	TGCGCCAGCAGCCAGGGACAGGAACAAGAGACCCAGTACTTC
TRBV27	TRBJ2-1	-	-	CASSFGGGEQFF	TGTGCCAGCAGTTTCGGGGGCGGTGAGCAGTTCTTC
TRBV4-1	TRBJ1-1	-	-	CASSQTTGQDTEAFF	TGCGCCAGCAGCCAAACCACAGGGCAGGACACTGAAGCTTTCTTT
TRBV27	TRBJ2-2	-	-	CASSLTAGTYNFGELFF	TGTGCCAGCAGCTTAACTGCCGGGACATACAACTTCGGGGAGCTGTTTTTT
TRBV6-5	TRBJ1-2	-	-	CASSGTYGYTF	TGTGCCAGTTCAGGGACTTATGGCTACACCTTC
TRBV30	TRBJ1-5	TRBD1	-	CAWSVTGRLNQPQHF	TGTGCCTGGAGTGTGACAGGGAGACTCAATCAGCCCCAGCATTTT
TRBV9	TRBJ2-3	-	-	CASSVGASTDTQYF	TGTGCCAGCAGCGTGGGAGCGAGCACAGATACGCAGTATTTT
TRBV28	TRBJ1-2	TRBD1	-	CASSRDRGNYGYTF	TGTGCCAGCAGCAGGGACAGGGGGAACTATGGCTACACCTTC
TRBV9	TRBJ1-5	-	-	CASSVGQGNQPQHF	TGTGCCAGCAGCGTAGGGCAGGGCAATCAGCCCCAGCATTTT
TRBV11-2	TRBJ1-2	TRBD1	-	CASSLGTGYGYGYTF	TGTGCCAGCAGTCTCGGGACAGGGTATGGCTATGGCTACACCTTC
TRBV5-8	TRBJ1-2	TRBD1	-	CASSSGTAIIYGYTF	TGTGCCAGCAGCTCAGGGACAGCTATAATCTATGGCTACACCTTC
TRBV18	TRBJ2-3	-	few	CASSPGTGQDTQYF	TGTGCCAGCTCACCAGGCACAGGTCAAGATACGCAGTATTTT
TRBV5-1	TRBJ2-1	TRBD2	-	CASSLVGSGRVNEQFF	TGCGCCAGCAGCTTGGTCGGTAGCGGGAGGGTAAATGAGCAGTTCTTC
TRBV30	TRBJ2-2	-	-	CAWSEVSGGELFF	TGTGCCTGGAGTGAGGTCAGTGGCGGGGAGCTGTTTTTT
TRBV5-5	TRBJ2-6	TRBD1	-	CASSGSGQGNSGANVLTF	TGTGCCAGCAGCGGATCGGGACAGGGAAACTCTGGGGCCAACGTCCTGACTTTC
TRBV18	TRBJ1-1	-	-	CASSGPGSKAEAFF	TGTGCCAGCAGCGGGCCGGGCTCGAAGGCTGAAGCTTTCTTT
TRBV18	TRBJ2-1	-	-	CASPAEVAAGYNEQFF	TGTGCCAGCCCAGCCGAGGTAGCAGCAGGGTACAATGAGCAGTTCTTC
TRBV19	TRBJ2-2	TRBD2	-	CASSIGRTGTSGTGELFF	TGTGCCAGTAGTATAGGCCGGACAGGGACTAGCGGGACCGGGGAGCTGTTTTTT
TRBV5-1	TRBJ2-5	TRBD2	once	CASSSLTGLAGETQYF	TGCGCCAGCAGCTCGCTTACTGGACTAGCGGGAGAGACCCAGTACTTC
TRBV4-2	TRBJ2-7	TRBD1	-	CASSQESRDSSYEQYF	TGTGCCAGCAGCCAAGAAAGTCGGGACAGCTCCTACGAGCAGTACTTC
TRBV13	TRBJ1-2	-	-	CASSLVGGNYGYTF	TGTGCCAGCAGCTTAGTGGGGGGGAACTATGGCTACACCTTC
TRBV4-1	TRBJ2-1	TRBD2	once	CASSQDLAGDYNEQFF	TGCGCCAGCAGCCAAGACCTAGCGGGAGATTATAATGAGCAGTTCTTC
TRBV10-3	TRBJ2-3	TRBD2	-	CAISESGTSWDTQYF	TGTGCCATCAGTGAGTCGGGGACTAGCTGGGATACGCAGTATTTT
TRBV4-2	TRBJ2-5	-	few	CASSQGGKDAETQYF	TGTGCCAGCAGCCAAGGCGGGAAAGACGCAGAGACCCAGTACTTC
TRBV5-5	TRBJ2-2	-	-	CASSFVGGITGELFF	TGTGCCAGCAGTTTTGTGGGTGGAATAACCGGGGAGCTGTTTTTT
TRBV18	TRBJ2-7	TRBD1	-	CASSPGTDSYEQYF	TGTGCCAGCTCACCGGGGACAGACTCCTACGAGCAGTACTTC
TRBV4-1	TRBJ2-7	-	-	CASSQDFSGAGRREQYF	TGCGCCAGCAGCCAAGATTTTTCGGGGGCAGGCCGGAGGGAGCAGTACTTC
TRBV5-1	TRBJ1-1	-	-	CASSLGAGNTEAFF	TGCGCCAGCAGCCTCGGCGCGGGAAACACTGAAGCTTTCTTT